This TCR beta chain is drawn from a study of blood T cell repertoires in COVID-19. From germline, CDR1 is SGHVS and CDR2 FNYEAQ. Losses at the gene ends were 5 bases for V and 1 base for J; bases not matched to a gene: 3. The CDR3 covers 16 residues. Profiling relied on immunoSEQ multiplex PCR, and the TCRdb table lists in-frame clones only, not all of them. The profile shows 180,000 or so clones, about nine tenths of them singletons. What was sequenced was peripheral blood. This receptor was taken from a middle-aged man with acute or convalescent COVID-19. The rearrangement uses TRBV7-6 and TRBJ2-7; 15 bases line up with TRBD2. The CDR3 nucleotides read TGTGCCAGCAGCGTTGGGACTAGCGGGGGGTCCTACGAGCAGTACTTC. Translation: CASSVGTSGGSYEQYF.